Listed below are T cell receptor beta chains from one sample, sequenced in a study of OX40 agonist ivuxolimab in advanced cancers. Using immunoSEQ multiplex PCR, the repertoire was profiled, and TCRdb retains in-frame clones only, with some absent. The table lists tens of thousands of clones, about 90% of them singletons, with 5.4% in the top ten. Source: CD4+ or CD8+ T cells sorted from blood, taken in a trial of the OX40 agonist ivuxolimab. These TCRs come from an adult with an advanced solid tumor such as melanoma, head and neck, liver or kidney cancer. Both conserved end residues are part of each CDR3. A D gene is named only where the DNA matches it firmly. Clone size is given for some rows only: seen once, a few or many times, or a class if the clone is expanded.

d_gene	j_gene	v_gene	abundance	CDR3nt	CDR3aa
TRBD2	TRBJ2-3	TRBV6-5	.	TGTGCCAGCACGGGGGGACTAGCGCGAACAGATACGCAGTATTTT	CASTGGLARTDTQYF
TRBD1	TRBJ1-1	TRBV28	.	TGTGCCAGCAGTCCCGCACAGGGGGGCCTCACTGAAGCTTTCTTT	CASSPAQGGLTEAFF
.	TRBJ2-5	TRBV18	.	TGTGCCAGCTCAACGCTAGAAGCGATTGAGACCCAGTACTTC	CASSTLEAIETQYF
.	TRBJ1-3	TRBV7-9	.	TGTGCCAGCAGCTCGGGGCAGAACTCTGGAAACACCATATATTTT	CASSSGQNSGNTIYF
.	TRBJ2-6	TRBV7-9	.	TGTGCCAGCAGCTTAGGGACTGTTCGTAGGGCCAACGTCCTGACTTTC	CASSLGTVRRANVLTF
.	TRBJ1-6	TRBV30	.	TGTGCCTGGAGTGAGATGAGGAGCTCCTATAATTCACCCCTCCACTTT	CAWSEMRSSYNSPLHF
.	TRBJ2-1	TRBV18	.	TGTGCCAGCTCACCAGGTACAAGCAGTGAGCAGTTCTTC	CASSPGTSSEQFF
TRBD2	TRBJ2-7	TRBV5-6	.	TGTGCCAGCAGCTTGGGACTAGCCGACGTTGGACAGTACTTC	CASSLGLADVGQYF
TRBD2	TRBJ2-2	TRBV7-7	.	TGTGCCAGCAGCTTAAACGCGGGAGGGGCGGAGCTGTTTTTT	CASSLNAGGAELFF
TRBD1	TRBJ1-5	TRBV11-2	.	TGTGCCAGCAGCTTAGATATTCAGGGGGATCAGCCCCAGCATTTT	CASSLDIQGDQPQHF
TRBD2	TRBJ2-5	TRBV28	.	TGTGCCAGCACCCCTCCGGACCGCCCGGGACTAGCGGGAGAGACCCAGTACTTC	CASTPPDRPGLAGETQYF
TRBD1	TRBJ2-1	TRBV27	once	TGTGCCAGCAGTACCTTGGACAGGTGGAACTACAATGAGCAGTTCTTC	CASSTLDRWNYNEQFF
.	TRBJ1-5	TRBV6-6	few	TGTGCCAGCAACGCCCCGTCACAGCCCCAGCATTTT	CASNAPSQPQHF
TRBD2	TRBJ2-5	TRBV5-1	.	TGCGCCAGCAGCTTGCGGGGACTAGCGGTGGTTGAGACCCAGTACTTC	CASSLRGLAVVETQYF
.	TRBJ1-3	TRBV5-1	.	TGCGCCAGCAGCTTTGGAACGGCCTCTGGAAACACCATATATTTT	CASSFGTASGNTIYF
TRBD1	TRBJ1-5	TRBV5-1	.	TGCGCCAGCAGCTTGGGGGCAGGGGGGAATCAGCCCCAGCATTTT	CASSLGAGGNQPQHF
.	TRBJ2-3	TRBV9	once	TGTGCCAGCAGCGTAGGCGGGGTCGGCACAGATACGCAGTATTTT	CASSVGGVGTDTQYF
TRBD2	TRBJ2-1	TRBV28	once	TGTGCCAGCAGCCAAGGACTAGCGGGGCGCAATGAGCAGTTCTTC	CASSQGLAGRNEQFF
TRBD1	TRBJ1-5	TRBV19	few	TGTGCCAGTAGTGCACGGACAGGGGGTAATCAGCCCCAGCATTTT	CASSARTGGNQPQHF
.	TRBJ2-7	TRBV4-1	.	TGCGCCAGCAGCCAAGGACCGTCGGCGGGACCACTCGAGCAGTACTTC	CASSQGPSAGPLEQYF
.	TRBJ2-3	TRBV25-1	once	TGTGCCAGCAGTGTGTCAGGAATGTTTGAAGATACGCAGTATTTT	CASSVSGMFEDTQYF
TRBD1	TRBJ1-2	TRBV28	.	TGTGCCAGCAGAAGACAGGGAGTACGCGGCTACACCTTC	CASRRQGVRGYTF
TRBD1	TRBJ2-5	TRBV5-8	.	TGTGCCAGCAGCTATAGGTTACAGGGGCCGGAGACCCAGTACTTC	CASSYRLQGPETQYF
TRBD1	TRBJ1-1	TRBV28	.	TGCGCCAGCAGTCTACAGGGGGTAGGGAACACTGAAGCTTTCTTT	CASSLQGVGNTEAFF
TRBD2	TRBJ2-5	TRBV28	.	TGTGCCAGCAGTTTGACTAGCGGGAGTCGGGAGACCCAGTACTTC	CASSLTSGSRETQYF
.	TRBJ1-2	TRBV7-8	.	TGTGCCAGCAGCAAGGACAGCTACTATGGCTACACCTTC	CASSKDSYYGYTF
.	TRBJ1-4	TRBV5-1	.	TGCGCCAGCAGCCTCGACGGGTCTCGGAGCGAAAAACTGTTTTTT	CASSLDGSRSEKLFF
.	TRBJ1-4	TRBV6-1	.	TGTGCCAGCAGTGAAGCGGACCGACCAACTAATGAAAAACTGTTTTTT	CASSEADRPTNEKLFF
TRBD1	TRBJ1-1	TRBV5-4	few	TGTGCCAGCAGCCCCAGGGGGGGGAGCACTGAAGCTTTCTTT	CASSPRGGSTEAFF
TRBD1	TRBJ1-4	TRBV2	.	TGTGCCAGCAGTAGACAGGGACAGCTGAGTGAAAAACTGTTTTTT	CASSRQGQLSEKLFF
TRBD2	TRBJ2-7	TRBV19	.	TGTGCCAGTAGTATTAGGGGACTAACCTACGAGCAGTACTTC	CASSIRGLTYEQYF
TRBD1	TRBJ1-4	TRBV28	.	TGTGCCAGCAGTCCGACTGGACAGGGGGGTAATGAAAAACTGTTTTTT	CASSPTGQGGNEKLFF
.	TRBJ2-7	TRBV6-5	.	TGTGCCAGCAGTTACGGGGGGGGGCGCGACGAGCAGTACTTC	CASSYGGGRDEQYF
TRBD1	TRBJ1-5	TRBV19	medium-sized	TGTGCCAGTACAGGGGGCGGAGGCAATCAGCCCCAGCATTTT	CASTGGGGNQPQHF
.	TRBJ2-5	TRBV7-2	.	TGTGCCAGCAGCCTCCCGCGGGTAGGAGAGACCCAGTACTTC	CASSLPRVGETQYF
.	TRBJ1-5	TRBV6-5	.	TGTGCCAGCAGTCTTACGGGGAATTTTGATCAGCCCCAGCATTTT	CASSLTGNFDQPQHF
.	TRBJ1-2	TRBV7-8	.	TGTGCCAGCAGCTTAGGGACAAGCCCCCATGGCTACACCTTC	CASSLGTSPHGYTF
.	TRBJ1-5	TRBV27	.	TGTGCCAGCAGTTTGACAGGCCGATATAGCAATCAGCCCCAGCATTTT	CASSLTGRYSNQPQHF
.	TRBJ1-2	TRBV6-6	few	TGTGCCAGCAGTCCTCGGTCGCGGCTGGCCAACTATGGCTACACCTTC	CASSPRSRLANYGYTF
.	TRBJ1-3	TRBV5-4	.	TGTGCCAGCAGCATTTCCCCCTATGGAAACACCATATATTTT	CASSISPYGNTIYF
.	TRBJ2-3	TRBV6-4	.	TGTGCCTCCAGCTTCGACTCTAGCACAGATACGCAGTATTTT	CASSFDSSTDTQYF
.	TRBJ2-1	TRBV7-2	.	TGTGCCAGCAGCTTAGGGCAGGCCTACAATGAGCAGTTCTTC	CASSLGQAYNEQFF
.	TRBJ2-2	TRBV6-7	.	TGTGCCAGCAGTTACTCGACACCGGGATCGGTCACCGGGGAGCTGTTTTTT	CASSYSTPGSVTGELFF